What follows are 12 T cell receptor beta chains derived from one specimen sequenced in a study of T cell clonality in common variable immunodeficiency. Assay used: immunoSEQ multiplex PCR; TCRdb lists only in-frame clones, some missing. Listed here are 42,000 or so clones without any singletons, the top ten holding approximately 2%. The sample taken for sequencing was peripheral blood mononuclear cells. All receptors derive from a person aged 18 to 69 in good health.

There are many counts of this clone. With the read ending 3 residues before the CDR3 end, the germline J gene is used to fill in that end. The genes are TRBV10-1 and TRBJ1-4; no clear D. Trimming cost V 8 bases and J 3 bases, with 10 bases left between them. Germline values: CDR1 WNHNN, CDR2 SYGVQD (reference sequence). This CDR3 is 13 amino acids long. The covered CDR3 bases are TGCGCCAGCCCCGGTTCCCCTAATGAAAAA. Its protein is CASPGSPNEK. The entire CDR3 reads CASPGSPNEKLFF.

This clone showed up many times. At one boundary the junction diverges from the germline segment, which might be a read error. The CDR3 bases that were read are TGTGCCAGCGGTGAAGGACAGACCTACGAG. It codes for CASGEGQTYE. The entire CDR3 reads CASGEGQTYEQYF. The chain links TRBV6-1 to TRBJ2-7, with a possible D match to TRBD1 (6 bases). Coverage ceases 3 residues before the CDR3 finishes, and the germline J gene fills in the end. This CDR3 comprises 13 residues. Germline CDR1 and CDR2: MNHNS and SASEGT.

This clone was observed at least ten times. Read coverage stops 3 residues before the CDR3 terminus; the germline J gene supplies the remainder. V and J are TRBV10-3 and TRBJ1-1; TRBD1 aligns across 10 bases. From germline, CDR1 is ENHRY and CDR2 SYGVKD. The J segment lost 3 bases and the V segment lost 6 bases, leaving 4 bases of the junction unmatched. The CDR3 loop spans 14 amino acids. This chain's CDR3 is CAIRTGGGHTEAFF. Incomplete CDR3 DNA: TGTGCCATCAGGACAGGGGGCGGTCACACTGAA.

This clone appeared many times. The missing CDR3 end, 3 residues past where the read stops, is filled in from the germline J gene. The chain employs TRBV19 and TRBJ2-5, with 8 bases lining up with TRBD2. This CDR3 is 13 amino acids long. V dropped 4 bases and J dropped 5; count of bases not matched to a gene: 3. Looked up from germline, CDR1 is LNHDA and CDR2 is SQIVND (reference sequence). The part of the CDR3 DNA that was read is TGTGCCAGTAGTAAAGCGGGAGTGGAGACC. The encoded protein is CASSKAGVET. In full, the CDR3 is CASSKAGVETQYF.

At least ten counts were recorded for this clone. The read ends 3 residues shy of where the CDR3 ends; the end is completed using the germline J gene. The chain carries TRBV19 and TRBJ2-1; 10 bases align to TRBD2. This CDR3 has 15 residues. After removal of 5 bases from V and 4 bases from J, the junction contained 5 bases not matched to a gene. CDR1 is LNHDA and CDR2 is SQIVND in the germline V gene (reference sequence). CDR3 in amino acids: CASSVSSGRYNEQFF. The sequenced part of the CDR3 DNA is TGTGCCAGTAGTGTTTCTAGCGGGAGATACAATGAG.

In this sample, this clone turned up many times. The read halts 3 residues ahead of the CDR3 end, with the missing end drawn from the germline J gene. The genes are TRBV18 and TRBJ2-3; maybe TRBD2 (6 bases). The V gene lost 7 bases and the J gene lost 3 bases, with 17 bases spanning the gap. CDR3 length equals 15 residues. Per the germline V gene, CDR1 is KGHSH and CDR2 is LQKENI. This CDR3 is CASLYGAGMTDTQYF. CDR3 bases read: TGTGCCAGCTTATACGGTGCGGGAATGACAGATACG.

This clone was found many times. The observed sequence ends 3 residues before the CDR3 terminus, with the missing tail filled in from the germline J gene. This chain joins TRBV5-1 and TRBJ1-1; 8 positions match TRBD1. Per the germline V gene, CDR1 is SGHRS and CDR2 is YFSETQ. The CDR3 length is 13 residues. Losses at the gene ends were 4 bases for V and 5 bases for J; bases not matched to a gene: 4. The sequenced CDR3 bases are TGCGCCAGCAGCACCGGGACAGGAACTGAA. Its translation: CASSTGTGTE. The CDR3, in full, reads CASSTGTGTEAFF.

This clone came up many times. The read terminates 3 residues ahead of where the CDR3 ends, so the germline J gene completes it. The V gene is TRBV5-1, the J gene TRBJ1-1; 10 bases are a match to TRBD1. Losses at the gene ends were 0 bases for V and 4 bases for J; bases not matched to a gene: 3. Germline values: CDR1 SGHRS, CDR2 YFSETQ. The CDR3 loop spans 15 amino acids. This chain's CDR3 is CASSLAGTGVTEAFF. Partial CDR3 DNA: TGCGCCAGCAGCTTGGCTGGGACAGGGGTCACTGAA.

This clone occurred many times. The read comes to an end 3 residues before the CDR3 does, leaving the germline J gene to fill in the end. The genes are TRBV30 and TRBJ1-4; 9 nucleotides match TRBD1. There are 16 residues in the CDR3. Germline V gene lookup returns CDR1 GTSNPN and CDR2 SVGIG (reference sequence). V was pared by 5 bases and J by 7 bases, with 14 bases of the junction left unmatched. The covered CDR3 bases are TGTGCCTGGGGAACCGTTGGGACAGGGCCTAGTGAAAAA. Translated, it gives CAWGTVGTGPSEK. The entire CDR3 is CAWGTVGTGPSEKLFF.

Many counts were recorded for this clone. The CDR3 end falls 3 residues outside the read, so it is completed with the germline J gene. J is TRBJ1-2 and V is TRBV6-2 or TRBV6-3, with TRBD1 matching over 10 bases. The CDR3 covers 11 residues. The V gene's germline CDR1 is MNHEY and CDR2 SVGEGT. CDR3 bases read: TGTGCCAGCGGACAGGGGGTAGGC. It is translated as CASGQGVG. The entire CDR3 reads CASGQGVGYTF.

This clone was counted many times. The read terminates 3 residues ahead of where the CDR3 ends, so the germline J gene completes it. V and J are TRBV20-1 and TRBJ1-2; D gene ambiguous. The CDR3 is made up of 11 amino acids. CDR1 is DFQATT, CDR2 SNEGSKA, per germline (reference sequence). The CDR3 loop reads CSASEGSGYTF. Partial CDR3 DNA: TGCAGTGCTAGTGAAGGGTCCGGC.

This clone occurred many times. With the read ending 3 residues before the CDR3 end, the germline J gene is used to fill in that end. The rearrangement uses TRBV5-6 and TRBJ1-1; 9 nucleotides match TRBD1. Looked up from germline, CDR1 is SGHDT and CDR2 is YYEEEE. J was trimmed by 5 bases and V by 4 bases; bases with no gene match: 9. The CDR3 is 15 residues long. The part of the CDR3 DNA that was read is TGTGCCAGCAGCGCCGAACAGGGGGCAAGAACTGAA. As protein: CASSAEQGARTE. The entire CDR3 sequence reads CASSAEQGARTEAFF.